This TCR beta chain was recorded in a study of PD-1 blockade in mismatch repair-deficient tumors. On the study more broadly: Patients had 12 mismatch repair-deficient cancer types and were previously treated and progressing. Study-level points and caveats: Tumor-resident clones, often absent from pretreatment blood, expanded after pembrolizumab and then contracted.

With respect to this clone: Its target is not known.

Germline V gives CDR1 SGHTA, CDR2 FQGTGA. Trimming took 2 bases from V and 0 from J, leaving 10 bases between them. This CDR3 has 15 amino acids. Assay used: immunoSEQ multiplex PCR; TCRdb lists only in-frame clones, some missing. The table has roughly 84,000 clones, over 70% seen once; the top ten hold around 2.6%. The TCR-sequenced patients were three responders to pembrolizumab. Sequenced material: peripheral blood, taken 12 weeks after starting pembrolizumab. The chain carries TRBV7-3 and TRBJ1-1; D is unclear. The TCR sequence derives from an adult with mismatch repair-deficient cancer. The CDR3 nucleotides read TGTGCCAGCAGCTTACAAGGAGGAATGAACACTGAAGCTTTCTTT. Its translation: CASSLQGGMNTEAFF.